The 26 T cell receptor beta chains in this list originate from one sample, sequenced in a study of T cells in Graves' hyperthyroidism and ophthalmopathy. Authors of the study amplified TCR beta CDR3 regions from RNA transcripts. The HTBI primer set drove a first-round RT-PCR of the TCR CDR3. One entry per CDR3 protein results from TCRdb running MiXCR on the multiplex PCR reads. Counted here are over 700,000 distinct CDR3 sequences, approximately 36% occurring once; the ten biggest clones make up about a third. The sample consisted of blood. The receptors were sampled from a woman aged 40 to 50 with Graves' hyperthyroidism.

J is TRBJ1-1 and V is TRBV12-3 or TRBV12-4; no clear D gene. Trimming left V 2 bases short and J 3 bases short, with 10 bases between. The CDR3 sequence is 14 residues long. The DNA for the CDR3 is TGTGCCAGCAGTTTAAGGTCTCAGGACACTGAAGCTTTCTTT. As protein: CASSLRSQDTEAFF.

The CDR3 DNA reads as TGCAGTGCCCAGGGGCAGAACACCGGGGAGCTGTTTTTT. This sequence encodes CSAQGQNTGELFF. The chain links TRBV20-1 to TRBJ2-2, with D maybe TRBD1 (6 bases). Trimming cost V 6 bases and J 1 base, with 9 bases left between them. The CDR3 runs 13 residues. Germline assignment: CDR1 DFQATT and CDR2 SNEGSKA (reference sequence).

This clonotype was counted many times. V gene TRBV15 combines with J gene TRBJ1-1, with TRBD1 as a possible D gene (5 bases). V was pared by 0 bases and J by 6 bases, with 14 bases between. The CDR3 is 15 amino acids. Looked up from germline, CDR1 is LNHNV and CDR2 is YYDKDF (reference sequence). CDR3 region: CATSRDPGGAAEAFF. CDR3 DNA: TGTGCCACCAGCAGAGATCCGGGAGGGGCCGCTGAAGCTTTCTTT.

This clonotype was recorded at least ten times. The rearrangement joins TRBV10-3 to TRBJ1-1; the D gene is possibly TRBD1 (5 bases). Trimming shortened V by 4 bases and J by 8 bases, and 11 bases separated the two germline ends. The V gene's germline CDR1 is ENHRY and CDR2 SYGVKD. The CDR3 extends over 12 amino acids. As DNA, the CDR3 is TGTGCCATCAGTGGACAGCGGCCAGAAGCTTTCTTT. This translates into CAISGQRPEAFF.

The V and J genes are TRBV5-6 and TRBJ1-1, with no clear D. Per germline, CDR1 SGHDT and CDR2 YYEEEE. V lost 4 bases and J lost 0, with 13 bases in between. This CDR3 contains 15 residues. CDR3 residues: CASSPQSRMNTEAFF. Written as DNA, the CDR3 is TGTGCCAGCAGCCCCCAGTCGCGTATGAACACTGAAGCTTTCTTT.

The CDR3 DNA reads as TGCGCCAGCAGCCAAGTTACCGGACTTTTGAACACTGAAGCTTTCTTT. Residues: CASSQVTGLLNTEAFF. This chain joins TRBV4-3 and TRBJ1-1, with D hard to call. The CDR3 loop spans 16 amino acids. Germline V gene lookup returns CDR1 LGHNA and CDR2 YSLEER. Trimming took 1 base from V and 0 from J, leaving 12 bases between them.

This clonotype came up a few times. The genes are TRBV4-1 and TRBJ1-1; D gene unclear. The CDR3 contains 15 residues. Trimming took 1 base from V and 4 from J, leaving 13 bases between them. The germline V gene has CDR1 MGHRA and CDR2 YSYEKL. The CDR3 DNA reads TGCGCCAGCAGCCAAGTCTGGGCTGAGGGCACTGAAGCTTTCTTT. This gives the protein CASSQVWAEGTEAFF.

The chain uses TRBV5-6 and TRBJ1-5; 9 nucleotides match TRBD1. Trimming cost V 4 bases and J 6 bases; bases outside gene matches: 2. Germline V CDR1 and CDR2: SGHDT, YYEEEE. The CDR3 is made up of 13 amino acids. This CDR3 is CASSRTGVQPQHF. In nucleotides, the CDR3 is TGTGCCAGCAGCCGGACAGGGGTTCAGCCCCAGCATTTT.

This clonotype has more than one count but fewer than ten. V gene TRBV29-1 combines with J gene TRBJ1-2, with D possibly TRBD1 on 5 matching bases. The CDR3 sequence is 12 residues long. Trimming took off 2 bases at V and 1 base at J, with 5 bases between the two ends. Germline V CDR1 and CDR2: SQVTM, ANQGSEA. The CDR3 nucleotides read TGCAGCGTTGAAAGGGGTAACTATGGCTACACCTTC. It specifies CSVERGNYGYTF.

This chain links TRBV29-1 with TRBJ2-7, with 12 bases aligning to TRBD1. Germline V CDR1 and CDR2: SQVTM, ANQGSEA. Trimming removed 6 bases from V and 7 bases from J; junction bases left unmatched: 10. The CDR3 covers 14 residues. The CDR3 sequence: CSVETGQGAEEQYF. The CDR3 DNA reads TGCAGCGTCGAGACGGGACAGGGGGCAGAAGAGCAGTACTTC.

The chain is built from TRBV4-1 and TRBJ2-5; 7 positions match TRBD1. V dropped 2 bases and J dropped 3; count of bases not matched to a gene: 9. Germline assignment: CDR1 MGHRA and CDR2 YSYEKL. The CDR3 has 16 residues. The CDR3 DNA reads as TGCGCCAGCAGCCAAAGACAGGGCGTGGCGGAAGAGACCCAGTACTTC. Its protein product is CASSQRQGVAEETQYF.

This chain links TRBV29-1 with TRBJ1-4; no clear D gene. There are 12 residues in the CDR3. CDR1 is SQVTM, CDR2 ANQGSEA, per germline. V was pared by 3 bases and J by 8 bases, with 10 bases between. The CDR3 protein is CSVEVAGEKLFF. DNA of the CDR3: TGCAGCGTTGAGGTAGCCGGCGAAAAACTGTTTTTT.

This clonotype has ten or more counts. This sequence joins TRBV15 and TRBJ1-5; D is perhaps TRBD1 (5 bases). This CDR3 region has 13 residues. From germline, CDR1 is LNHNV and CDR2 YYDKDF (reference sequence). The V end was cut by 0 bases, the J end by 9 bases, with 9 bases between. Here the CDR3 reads CATSREGDRPQHF. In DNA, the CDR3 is TGTGCCACCAGCAGAGAGGGGGACCGGCCCCAGCATTTT.

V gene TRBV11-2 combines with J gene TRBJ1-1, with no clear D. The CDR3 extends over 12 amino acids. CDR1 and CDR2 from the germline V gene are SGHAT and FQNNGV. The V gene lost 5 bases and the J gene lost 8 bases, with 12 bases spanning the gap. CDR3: CASSLMRGEAFF. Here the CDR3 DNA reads TGTGCCAGCAGCCTAATGCGAGGAGAAGCTTTCTTT.

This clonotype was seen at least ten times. CDR3 nucleotide sequence: TGTGCCATCAGTGGACAGGGGTCGGACTATGGCTACACCTTC. It encodes CAISGQGSDYGYTF. The V call is TRBV10-3, the J call TRBJ1-2, with 8 nucleotides matching TRBD1. Germline V lookup: CDR1 ENHRY, CDR2 SYGVKD. This CDR3 spans 14 amino acids. V shed 4 bases and J 3 bases; nucleotides not matched to a gene: 4.

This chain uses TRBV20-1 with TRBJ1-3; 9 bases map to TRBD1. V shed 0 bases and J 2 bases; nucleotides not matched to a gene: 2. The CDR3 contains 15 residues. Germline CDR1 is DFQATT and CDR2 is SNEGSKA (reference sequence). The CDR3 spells CSARDWDRAGNTIYF. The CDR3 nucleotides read TGCAGTGCTAGAGATTGGGACAGGGCTGGAAACACCATATATTTT.

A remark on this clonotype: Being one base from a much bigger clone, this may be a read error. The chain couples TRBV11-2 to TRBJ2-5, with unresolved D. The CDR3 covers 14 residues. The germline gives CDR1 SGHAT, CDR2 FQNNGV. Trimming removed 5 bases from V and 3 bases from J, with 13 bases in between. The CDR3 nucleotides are TGTGCCAGCAGCATCAAAGGGCTCGAAGAGACCCAGTACTTC. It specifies CASSIKGLEETQYF.

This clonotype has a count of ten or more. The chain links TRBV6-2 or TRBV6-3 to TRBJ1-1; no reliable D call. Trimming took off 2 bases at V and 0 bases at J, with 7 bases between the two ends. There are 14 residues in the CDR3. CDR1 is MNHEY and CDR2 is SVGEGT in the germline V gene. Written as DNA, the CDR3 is TGTGCCAGCAGTTACGGCCAAATGAACACTGAAGCTTTCTTT. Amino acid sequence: CASSYGQMNTEAFF.

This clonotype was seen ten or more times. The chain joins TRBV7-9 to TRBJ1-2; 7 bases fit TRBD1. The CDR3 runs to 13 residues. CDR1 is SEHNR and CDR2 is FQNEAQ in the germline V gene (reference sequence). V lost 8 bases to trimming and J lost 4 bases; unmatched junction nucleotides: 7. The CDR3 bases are TGTGCCAGCTTAGGACAGGCCGCCTATGGCTACACCTTC. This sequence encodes CASLGQAAYGYTF.

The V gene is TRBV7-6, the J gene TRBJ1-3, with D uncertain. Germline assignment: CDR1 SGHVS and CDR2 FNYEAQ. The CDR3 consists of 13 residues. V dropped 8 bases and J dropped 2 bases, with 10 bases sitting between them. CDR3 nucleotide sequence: TGTGCCAGCCGGGAGGGAGCTGGAAACACCATATATTTT. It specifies CASREGAGNTIYF.

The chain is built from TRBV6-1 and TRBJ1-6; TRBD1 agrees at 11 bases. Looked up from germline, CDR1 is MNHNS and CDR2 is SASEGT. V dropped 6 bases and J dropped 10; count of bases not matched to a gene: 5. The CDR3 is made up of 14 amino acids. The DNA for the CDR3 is TGTGCCAGCAGCTCCCGGGACAGGGGGTCACCCCTCCACTTT. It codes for CASSSRDRGSPLHF.

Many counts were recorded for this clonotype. CDR3 in amino acids: CASRGWDNSPLHF. The CDR3 bases are TGTGCCAGCAGGGGGTGGGATAATTCACCCCTCCACTTT. V and J are TRBV7-2 and TRBJ1-6; D unclear. This CDR3 is built from 13 residues. Germline V gives CDR1 SGHTA, CDR2 FQGNSA. Trimming stripped 6 bases from V and 5 bases from J, with 8 bases between.

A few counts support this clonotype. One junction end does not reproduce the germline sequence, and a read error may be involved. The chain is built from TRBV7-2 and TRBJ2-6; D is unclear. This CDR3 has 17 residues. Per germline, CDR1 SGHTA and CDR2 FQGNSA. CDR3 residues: CASSQDQGWGGANVLTF. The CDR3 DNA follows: TGCGCCAGCAGCCAAGATCAAGGGTGGGGTGGGGCCAACGTCCTGACTTTC.

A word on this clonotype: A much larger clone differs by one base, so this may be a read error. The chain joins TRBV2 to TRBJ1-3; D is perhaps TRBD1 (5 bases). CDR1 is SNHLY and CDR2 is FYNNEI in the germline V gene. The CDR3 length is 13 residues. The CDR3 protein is CASSGLRGNTTYF. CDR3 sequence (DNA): TGTGCCAGCAGTGGACTCCGGGGGAACACCACATATTTT.

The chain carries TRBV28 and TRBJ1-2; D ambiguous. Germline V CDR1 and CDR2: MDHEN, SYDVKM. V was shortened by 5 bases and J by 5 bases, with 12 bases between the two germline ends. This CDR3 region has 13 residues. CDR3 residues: CASSTLDQYGYTF. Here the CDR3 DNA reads TGTGCCAGCAGTACCCTGGACCAGTATGGCTACACCTTC.

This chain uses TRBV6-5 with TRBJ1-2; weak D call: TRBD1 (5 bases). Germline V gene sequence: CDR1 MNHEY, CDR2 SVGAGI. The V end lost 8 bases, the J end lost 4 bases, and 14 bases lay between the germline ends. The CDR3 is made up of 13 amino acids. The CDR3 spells CASQTGAGYGYTF. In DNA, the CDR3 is TGTGCCAGCCAGACCGGGGCGGGCTATGGCTACACCTTC.